This T cell receptor beta chain was retrieved from a study of T cells in Graves' hyperthyroidism and ophthalmopathy. General study findings and limits: Blood also contained most expanded thyroid clonotypes above 0.001.

Diagnosis rested on symptoms, serum thyroxine and TRAb, thyroid ultrasound, and orbital computed tomography. Comments on this clonotype: Its antigen is not identified.

Trimming cost V 4 bases and J 2 bases, with 9 bases left between them. CDR1 is SQVTM, CDR2 ANQGSEA, per germline. There are 12 residues in the CDR3. Amplified TCR beta CDR3 regions derived from RNA transcripts. With the HTBI primer set, the TCR CDR3 went through a first round of RT-PCR. TCRdb passed the multiplex PCR reads through MiXCR, listing each CDR3 protein once. Of fewer than 650,000 distinct CDR3 sequences listed, 40% to 55% are singletons. J is TRBJ2-7 and V is TRBV29-1; D is possibly TRBD1 or TRBD2 (6 bases each). This sequence originates from an adult woman with Graves' disease, either hyperthyroidism or ophthalmopathy (not recorded which). The sequenced material came from peripheral blood or thyroid tissue (not recorded which). CDR3 residues: CSVAGGPYEQYF. CDR3 DNA sequence: TGCAGCGTTGCCGGGGGCCCCTACGAGCAGTACTTC.